The clone carrying this TCR beta chain has a count of ten or more. The sample is drawn from a study of CD8 T cells in ankylosing spondylitis. In TCRdb, the 5' RACE reads were re-called with MiXCR into one record per CDR3 protein. The data show 50,000 or so distinct CDR3 sequences, approximately 7% seen once. In germline, CDR1 is SGHRS, CDR2 YFSETQ. The CDR3 is 15 amino acids. The V gene lost 6 bases and the J gene lost 1 base, with 15 bases spanning the gap. The sequenced sample consisted of blood, either unsorted or a sorted T cell fraction (not recorded which). This clonotype originated in a female donor with ankylosing spondylitis or in good health (not recorded which). The V call is TRBV5-1, the J call TRBJ2-3, with D possibly TRBD1 on 6 matching bases. CDR3 loop: CASTRDTKRTDTQYF. Written as DNA, the CDR3 is TGCGCCAGCACCCGGGACACCAAACGCACAGATACGCAGTATTTT.